This T cell receptor beta chain is drawn from a study of blood T cells in healthy people across ages. At the level of the study: There was about one barcoded beta molecule captured by template switching per two T cells. The study, taken as a whole, reports: From one million sequenced T cells, diversity estimates were lower bounds.

Points on this clonotype: Its antigen remains unknown.

The CDR3 totals 16 residues. The germline CDR1 and CDR2 sequences are SNHLY and FYNNEI. V was pared by 8 bases and J by 3 bases, with 9 bases of the junction left unmatched. With a J-beta primer mix and a sample-barcoded 5' primer, a second PCR ran about 7 to 11 cycles. Samples each returned at least 3 million CDR3-containing paired-end reads. TCRdb itself ran the 5' RACE reads through MiXCR, one entry per CDR3 protein. The table records around 1,500,000 distinct CDR3 sequences, 28% of them present only once. The sequence derives from a woman between 25 and 40 years old in good health. This chain links TRBV2 with TRBJ2-3, with TRBD2 matching 12 bases. Sequenced: blood. The CDR3 protein is CASDAASGGGTDTQYF. The DNA of the CDR3 is TGTGCCAGCGATGCGGCTAGCGGGGGGGGAACAGATACGCAGTATTTT.